What follows is one T cell receptor (beta chain) and its context. Its target is unknown. These data come from a study of cytotoxic CD8 clonotypes in ibrutinib-treated CLL. Study in general: Of the patients, about a dozen were relapsed/refractory, some 15 treatment-naive and fewer than 18 IGHV unmutated. Samples had a mean of 255,043 productive templates and tens of thousands of productive rearrangements. Recorded responses included 24 partial and 2 complete; following median approximately six years, approximately 15 stayed remitted and about 12 progressed. Study-level points and caveats: Sustained-remission and progressing patients were not sampled at matched times.

Libraries were prepared by immunoSEQ multiplex PCR; TCRdb keeps only in-frame clonotypes and omits some of them. This sample yields 130,000 or so clones, of which 60% to 80% are seen a single time; 28% belongs to the top ten. The sequencing used PBMCs, collected after 12 months of ibrutinib treatment. This sequence originates from a human donor with chronic lymphocytic leukemia.

CDR3 sequence (DNA): TGCGCCAGCAGCTTGGAACAGCTAAGGGCCAACGTCCTGACTTTC. It codes for CASSLEQLRANVLTF. J is TRBJ2-6 and V is TRBV5-1, with D unresolved. CDR3 length: 15 amino acids. The germline V gene encodes CDR1 SGHRS and CDR2 YFSETQ. V lost 0 bases, J lost 5 bases, and 9 bases lay in between.